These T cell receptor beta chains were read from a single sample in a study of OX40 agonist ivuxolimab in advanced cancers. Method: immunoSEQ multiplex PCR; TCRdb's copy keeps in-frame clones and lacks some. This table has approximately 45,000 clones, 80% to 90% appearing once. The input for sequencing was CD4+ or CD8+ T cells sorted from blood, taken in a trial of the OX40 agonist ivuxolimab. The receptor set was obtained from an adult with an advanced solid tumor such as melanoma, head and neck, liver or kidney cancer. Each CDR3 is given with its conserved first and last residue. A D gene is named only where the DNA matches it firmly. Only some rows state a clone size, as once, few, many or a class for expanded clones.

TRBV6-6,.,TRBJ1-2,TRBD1,TGTGCCAGCACCCTCTGGACAGGGGAGGACGGCTACACCTTC,CASTLWTGEDGYTF
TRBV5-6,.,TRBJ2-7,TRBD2,TGTGCCAGCAGCCAAGGACTAGCGGGGGGCCTCTACGAGCAGTACTTC,CASSQGLAGGLYEQYF
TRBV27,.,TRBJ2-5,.,TGTGCCAGCAGTTATATGAGGGGCGGCCAAGAGACCCAGTACTTC,CASSYMRGGQETQYF
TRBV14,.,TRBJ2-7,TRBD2,TGTGCCAGCAGCCAAGATGTCCTAGCGGGCTACTCCTACGAGCAGTACTTC,CASSQDVLAGYSYEQYF
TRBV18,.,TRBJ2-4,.,TGTGCCAGCTCACCCCCAGTGCCGCCAGCCAAAAACATTCAGTACTTC,CASSPPVPPAKNIQYF
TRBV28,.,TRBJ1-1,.,TGTGCCAGCAGTCTACAGGGCCCAGCTTTCTTT,CASSLQGPAFF
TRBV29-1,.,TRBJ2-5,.,TGCAGCGTTGAGGAGCACCAAGAGACCCAGTACTTC,CSVEEHQETQYF
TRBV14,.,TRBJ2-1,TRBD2,TGTGCCAGCAGCCAAGTCGGGACTAGCGGTTTCTATGAGCAGTTCTTC,CASSQVGTSGFYEQFF
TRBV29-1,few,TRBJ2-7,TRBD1,TGCAGCGCCAACGCATGGGACAGGGTAAACGAGCAGTACTTC,CSANAWDRVNEQYF
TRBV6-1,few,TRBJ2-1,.,TGTGCCAGCAGTGTTACGGCGGGACAGCCCTCCGGGAATGAGCAGTTCTTC,CASSVTAGQPSGNEQFF
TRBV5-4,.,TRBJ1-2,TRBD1,TGTGCCAGCAGTCCCGGGACAGGCCCCGGCTACACCTTC,CASSPGTGPGYTF
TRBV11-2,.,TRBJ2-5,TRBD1,TGTGCCAGCAGCAGGGACAGGGGTGAGACCCAGTACTTC,CASSRDRGETQYF
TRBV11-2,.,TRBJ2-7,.,TGTGCCAGCAGCCGACCAGGACGGGACTACGAGCAGTACTTC,CASSRPGRDYEQYF
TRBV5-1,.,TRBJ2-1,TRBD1,TGCGCCAGCAGCAATCGGCAGGGGGCAGGGGAGCAGTTCTTC,CASSNRQGAGEQFF
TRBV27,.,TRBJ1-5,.,TGTGCCAGCAGTTTCCAAGGGGGCAATCAGCCCCAGCATTTT,CASSFQGGNQPQHF
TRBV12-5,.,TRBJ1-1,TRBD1,TGTGCTAGTGGTTTGGTTCAGGGGGCCTACACTGAAGCTTTCTTT,CASGLVQGAYTEAFF
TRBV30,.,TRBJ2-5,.,TGTGCCTGGAGGAGGGGCGGGATGGAGACCCAGTACTTC,CAWRRGGMETQYF
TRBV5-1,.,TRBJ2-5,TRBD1,TGCGCCAGCAGCGAAGACAGGGGGCAAATCTCCCTAGGGACCCAGTACTTC,CASSEDRGQISLGTQYF
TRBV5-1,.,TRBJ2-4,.,TGCGCCAGCAGCTTGGGCGGGGAAGGGGGTACTCAGTACTTC,CASSLGGEGGTQYF
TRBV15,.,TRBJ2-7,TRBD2,TGTGCCACCAGCAGAGAGCGGGGGTTCACCTACGAGCAGTACTTC,CATSRERGFTYEQYF
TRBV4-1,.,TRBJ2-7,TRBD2,TGCGCCAGCAGCCAGGGGACTAGCGGGGGCCTATACGAGCAGTACTTC,CASSQGTSGGLYEQYF
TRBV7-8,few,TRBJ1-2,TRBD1,TGTGCCAGCAGGGACAGGGGGGATGGCTACACCTTC,CASRDRGDGYTF
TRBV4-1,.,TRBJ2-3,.,TGCGCCAGCAGCCGCGCCGACACAGATACGCAGTATTTT,CASSRADTDTQYF
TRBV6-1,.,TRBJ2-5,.,TGTGCCGGCGGTCCGAAAGAGACCCAGTACTTC,CAGGPKETQYF
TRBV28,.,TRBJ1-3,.,TGTGCCAGCGGCATCCAGGGCCCCAGCTCTGGAAACACCATATATTTT,CASGIQGPSSGNTIYF
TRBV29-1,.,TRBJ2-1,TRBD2,TGCAGCGTTGAGGGCGGGAGGTTCAATGAGCAGTTCTTC,CSVEGGRFNEQFF
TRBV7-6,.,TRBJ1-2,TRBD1,TGTGCCAGCAGCCCCGGGACAGCCTATGGCTACACCTTC,CASSPGTAYGYTF
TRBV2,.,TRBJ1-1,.,TGTGCCAGCACCTACCAGGGTTCTAGCCCTGAAGCTTTCTTT,CASTYQGSSPEAFF
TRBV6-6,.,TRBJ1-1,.,TGTGCCAGCACCCCGGACCCCATCGAAGCTTTCTTT,CASTPDPIEAFF
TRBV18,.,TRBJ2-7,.,TGTGCCAGCTCACCAGACCTAGTGAACGCCTACGAGCAGTACTTC,CASSPDLVNAYEQYF
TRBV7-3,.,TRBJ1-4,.,TGTGCCAGCAGCTTAGGGATAGGAGAAAAACTGTTTTTT,CASSLGIGEKLFF
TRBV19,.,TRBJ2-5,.,TGTGCCAGTAGTATCGGCTTTGGTACGGATCAAGAGACCCAGTACTTC,CASSIGFGTDQETQYF
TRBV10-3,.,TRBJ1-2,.,TGTGCCATCAGGTGGGGGGAAGATGGCTACACCTTC,CAIRWGEDGYTF
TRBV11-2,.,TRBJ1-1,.,TGTGCCAGCAGCTTTGGTCAGGGTAACACTGAAGCTTTCTTT,CASSFGQGNTEAFF
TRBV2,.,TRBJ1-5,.,TGTGCCAGCAAAGATACAGGGAATCAGCCCCAGCATTTT,CASKDTGNQPQHF
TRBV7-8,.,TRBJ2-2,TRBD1,TGTGCCAGCAGCTTACGGGACAGGGTATCCGGGGAGCTGTTTTTT,CASSLRDRVSGELFF
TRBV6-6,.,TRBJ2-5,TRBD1,TGTGCCAGTGCGACAGGGGAAGAGACCCAGTACTTC,CASATGEETQYF
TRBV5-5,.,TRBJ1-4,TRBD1,TGTGCCAGCAGCCTCTGGACAGGAGAAAAACTGTTTTTT,CASSLWTGEKLFF
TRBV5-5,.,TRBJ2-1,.,TGTGCCAGCAGCTTCGGGACTGCGGTGTCGGGTGAGCAGTTCTTC,CASSFGTAVSGEQFF
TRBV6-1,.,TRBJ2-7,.,TGTGCCAGCATATCTTTGACAGGCTCCTACGAGCAGTACTTC,CASISLTGSYEQYF
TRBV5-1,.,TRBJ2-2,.,TGCGCCAGCAGCTTCTCCAGGGGGGACACCGGGGAGCTGTTTTTT,CASSFSRGDTGELFF
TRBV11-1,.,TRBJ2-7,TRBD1,TGTGCCAGCAGCGACCGGGACAGGGCCTACGAGCAGTACTTC,CASSDRDRAYEQYF